A single sample is the source of the 14 T cell receptor beta chains below, sequenced in a study of CD8 T cells in ankylosing spondylitis. Study-level points and caveats: A TCR beta motif made of several highly homologous variants seemed typical of ankylosing spondylitis blood.

Their cognate antigens are unknown. Using its own MiXCR run on the 5' RACE reads, TCRdb lists one record per CDR3 protein. The table records around 91,000 distinct CDR3 sequences, roughly 9% of them present only once. Sample: blood, either unsorted or a sorted T cell fraction (not recorded which). Receptor source: a male donor with ankylosing spondylitis.

This clonotype appeared a few times. V gene TRBV4-2 combines with J gene TRBJ2-1; 9 bases align to TRBD2. Germline lookup yields CDR1 LGHNA and CDR2 YNFKEQ. J gave up 0 bases and V 1 base, and 13 bases lay outside the gene matches. This CDR3 spans 20 amino acids. The chain's CDR3 is CASSQASGVGFTSSYNEQFF. CDR3 sequence (DNA): TGTGCCAGCAGCCAAGCTAGCGGGGTTGGATTTACAAGCTCCTACAATGAGCAGTTCTTC.

The chain uses TRBV27 and TRBJ2-2; 13 positions match TRBD2. The V gene's germline CDR1 is MNHEY and CDR2 SMNVEV (reference sequence). The V segment lost 5 bases and the J segment 6 bases; nucleotides outside the gene matches: 6. This CDR3 spans 16 amino acids. The CDR3 is CASSHRTSGSPGELFF. As DNA, the CDR3 is TGTGCCAGCAGTCACCGGACTAGCGGGAGTCCCGGGGAGCTGTTTTTT.

There are a few counts of this clonotype. The chain recombines TRBV5-1 with TRBJ1-2; a weak D match, TRBD1 (5 bases). V was shortened by 1 base and J by 10 bases, with 23 bases between the two germline ends. Germline V gene data show CDR1 as SGHRS and CDR2 as YFSETQ. The CDR3 has 16 amino acids. The CDR3 here is CASSLKYLGRGMPYTF. CDR3 bases: TGCGCCAGCAGCTTGAAATATCTGGGACGGGGAATGCCCTACACCTTC. The complete variable domain, with remaining parts taken from reference TRBV5-1 and TRBJ1-2, reads KAGVTQTPRYLIKTRGQQVTLSCSPISGHRSVSWYQQTPGQGLQFLFEYFSETQRNKGNFPGRFSGRQFSNSRSEMNVSTLELGDSALYLCASSLKYLGRGMPYTFGSGTRLTVV.

This clonotype was detected once. This may come from a read error, since a much larger clone is one base off. This chain uses TRBV12-3 or TRBV12-4 with TRBJ2-6, with 7 bases that match TRBD1. CDR3 length: 18 residues. CDR3 loop: CARSGPGTAISGANVLTF. In DNA form, the CDR3 reads TGTGCCCGCAGCGGTCCTGGGACAGCGATCTCTGGGGCCAACGTCCTGACTTTC.

This clonotype appeared a few times. The rearrangement links TRBV14 to TRBJ2-2; 8 bases fit TRBD2. The CDR3 length is 15 residues. Germline values: CDR1 SGHDN, CDR2 FVKESK. V dropped 3 bases and J dropped 2; count of bases not matched to a gene: 2. In DNA, the CDR3 is TGTGCCAGCAGCCAGAGCGGGAGTAACACCGGGGAGCTGTTTTTT. Protein product: CASSQSGSNTGELFF.

The J gene is TRBJ1-5, the V gene TRBV2; 7 nucleotides match TRBD1. Trimming removed 7 bases from V and 0 bases from J; junction bases left unmatched: 6. The V gene's germline CDR1 is SNHLY and CDR2 FYNNEI. This CDR3 contains 15 residues. The DNA for the CDR3 is TGTGCCAGCAACCCAGGGGGTTATAGCAATCAGCCCCAGCATTTT. This sequence encodes CASNPGGYSNQPQHF.

In this sample, this clonotype turned up a few times. The chain combines TRBV4-2 with TRBJ2-3; TRBD2 matches at 8 bases. The germline CDR1 and CDR2 sequences are LGHNA and YNFKEQ. The CDR3 length is 17 residues. Trimming took 1 base from V and 7 from J; bases not matched to a gene: 13. The CDR3 bases are TGTGCCAGCAGCCAAGGAACCGGGACTAGTTTTTGGTATACGCAGTATTTT. The encoded protein is CASSQGTGTSFWYTQYF.

This clonotype came up many times. The chain links TRBV7-2 to TRBJ1-5; weak D call: TRBD1 (5 bases). Germline assignment: CDR1 SGHTA and CDR2 FQGNSA. The CDR3 loop spans 15 amino acids. The ends were cut back, 1 base at V and 1 base at J, with 8 bases in the middle. CDR3 amino acids: CASSLGGGSNQPQHF. CDR3 bases: TGTGCCAGCAGCTTAGGCGGGGGAAGCAATCAGCCCCAGCATTTT.

The chain has TRBV6-1 and TRBJ2-1; maybe TRBD1 (6 bases). The V gene lost 5 bases and the J gene lost 0 bases, with 11 bases spanning the gap. CDR1 and CDR2 from the germline V gene are MNHNS and SASEGT. The CDR3 sequence is 15 residues long. CDR3 in DNA: TGTGCCAGCAGTCTGGACAGAACCTCCTACAATGAGCAGTTCTTC. Translating gives CASSLDRTSYNEQFF.

The sample holds a few counts of this clonotype. The rearrangement links TRBV20-1 to TRBJ2-6; D is possibly TRBD1 or TRBD2 (6 bases each). The CDR3 loop spans 16 amino acids. V lost 3 bases, J lost 2 bases, and 14 bases lay in between. Germline V gene sequence: CDR1 DFQATT, CDR2 SNEGSKA (reference sequence). CDR3 coding DNA: TGCAGTGCTAGTCGGGGGCGTTTCGCTGGGGCCAACGTCCTGACTTTC. The encoded protein is CSASRGRFAGANVLTF.

V is TRBV28 and J is TRBJ2-7; D possibly uses TRBD1 or TRBD2 (5 bases each). Germline CDR1 and CDR2: MDHEN and SYDVKM. The CDR3 is 14 residues long. The germline V and J ends were trimmed by 4 bases and 6 bases, with 16 bases remaining between them. In DNA form, the CDR3 reads TGTGCCAGCAGTTCCCGGGACGGTTTCCGCGAGCAGTACTTC. Its protein product is CASSSRDGFREQYF.

The genes are TRBV12-3 or TRBV12-4 and TRBJ1-2, with unresolved D. V gave up 3 bases and J gave up 1 base, with 9 bases separating them. The CDR3 is 14 residues long. CDR3 in DNA: TGTGCCAGCAGTTTCGTGGGCATTAACTATGGCTACACCTTC. It is translated as CASSFVGINYGYTF.

The table lists this clonotype with many counts. The chain couples TRBV11-2 to TRBJ2-7; D is perhaps TRBD1 or TRBD2 (5 bases each). Germline-derived CDR1 and CDR2 are SGHAT and FQNNGV. The CDR3 covers 15 residues. Trimming took 5 bases from V and 2 from J, leaving 16 bases between them. CDR3 coding DNA: TGTGCCAGCAGCGACCCTCGGGGCGAAGCCTACGAGCAGTACGTC. This gives the protein CASSDPRGEAYEQYV.

This clonotype occurred many times. This chain joins TRBV12-3 or TRBV12-4 and TRBJ2-7; 13 bases agree with TRBD2. V dropped 6 bases and J dropped 3; count of bases not matched to a gene: 5. This CDR3 is 15 amino acids long. CDR3 region: CASSTGLAGVYEQYF. The DNA for the CDR3 is TGTGCCAGCAGCACAGGACTAGCGGGAGTCTACGAGCAGTACTTC.